Listed below are T cell receptor beta chains from one sample, sequenced in a study of Tregs in tolerant kidney transplant recipients. Measured with immunoSEQ multiplex PCR; TCRdb has only the in-frame clones, and not every one. The table shows 69,000 or so clones, with about 89% occurring only once. This specimen was CD4+ T cells from blood, taken before the transplant. The receptors were gathered from a human donor who received a combined kidney and bone marrow transplant. Both conserved end residues are part of each CDR3. A D gene is named only where the DNA matches it firmly. For some rows the clone size is stated as once, few or many, or as a class when expanded; others skip it.

clone_size: -
d_call: -
v_call: TRBV19
j_call: TRBJ1-4
cdr3_aa: CASLLAGAGEKLFF
cdr3_nt: TGTGCCAGTCTCCTCGCGGGCGCCGGTGAAAAACTGTTTTTT

clone_size: -
d_call: TRBD1
v_call: TRBV5-1
j_call: TRBJ1-2
cdr3_aa: CASSLGTGGTYGYTF
cdr3_nt: TGCGCCAGCAGCTTGGGTACAGGGGGGACGTATGGCTACACCTTC

clone_size: -
d_call: -
v_call: TRBV27
j_call: TRBJ2-2
cdr3_aa: CASSFAQRTTNTGELFF
cdr3_nt: TGTGCCAGCAGTTTTGCGCAGCGGACGACTAACACCGGGGAGCTGTTTTTT

clone_size: -
d_call: TRBD1
v_call: TRBV2
j_call: TRBJ2-1
cdr3_aa: CASSDRTGPNEQFF
cdr3_nt: TGTGCCAGCAGTGATCGGACAGGGCCCAATGAGCAGTTCTTC

clone_size: once
d_call: TRBD1
v_call: TRBV18
j_call: TRBJ2-1
cdr3_aa: CASSPMGQGANNEQFF
cdr3_nt: TGTGCCAGCTCACCAATGGGACAGGGGGCAAACAATGAGCAGTTCTTC

clone_size: -
d_call: TRBD1
v_call: TRBV6-6
j_call: TRBJ2-3
cdr3_aa: CASSRRQGQADTQYF
cdr3_nt: TGTGCCAGCAGTCGAAGACAGGGACAGGCAGATACGCAGTATTTT

clone_size: few
d_call: -
v_call: TRBV6-5
j_call: TRBJ1-5
cdr3_aa: CASTSGRNQPQHF
cdr3_nt: TGTGCCAGCACTTCTGGCAGAAATCAGCCCCAGCATTTT

clone_size: -
d_call: TRBD1
v_call: TRBV28
j_call: TRBJ2-3
cdr3_aa: CASTLDRGRTDTQYF
cdr3_nt: TGTGCCAGCACCCTCGACAGGGGGCGCACAGATACGCAGTATTTT

clone_size: -
d_call: -
v_call: TRBV5-6
j_call: TRBJ1-1
cdr3_aa: CASSLEQFNTEAFF
cdr3_nt: TGTGCCAGCAGCTTGGAACAGTTTAACACTGAAGCTTTCTTT

clone_size: -
d_call: TRBD1
v_call: TRBV4-1
j_call: TRBJ2-7
cdr3_aa: CASSHLDRVRYEQYF
cdr3_nt: TGCGCCAGCAGCCATCTCGACAGGGTAAGGTACGAGCAGTACTTC

clone_size: -
d_call: TRBD2
v_call: TRBV29-1
j_call: TRBJ2-1
cdr3_aa: CSASGVYNEQFF
cdr3_nt: TGCAGCGCTAGCGGGGTCTACAATGAGCAGTTCTTC

clone_size: -
d_call: TRBD1
v_call: TRBV4-3
j_call: TRBJ2-7
cdr3_aa: CASSLQGAGEQYF
cdr3_nt: TGCGCCAGCAGCCTTCAGGGGGCGGGGGAGCAGTACTTC

clone_size: -
d_call: TRBD2
v_call: TRBV15
j_call: TRBJ2-7
cdr3_aa: CATRGTSQSGEQYF
cdr3_nt: TGTGCCACCAGAGGGACTAGCCAATCCGGCGAGCAGTACTTC

clone_size: -
d_call: TRBD2
v_call: TRBV27
j_call: TRBJ2-2
cdr3_aa: CASSLTSENTGELFF
cdr3_nt: TGTGCCAGCAGTTTGACTAGCGAGAACACCGGGGAGCTGTTTTTT

clone_size: -
d_call: -
v_call: TRBV9
j_call: TRBJ2-1
cdr3_aa: CASSAVPPDRTTPNEQFF
cdr3_nt: TGTGCCAGCAGCGCCGTCCCCCCCGACAGGACGACACCCAATGAGCAGTTCTTC

clone_size: -
d_call: TRBD1
v_call: TRBV2
j_call: TRBJ1-2
cdr3_aa: CASSARTGVNGYTF
cdr3_nt: TGTGCCAGCAGTGCCCGGACAGGGGTGAATGGCTACACCTTC

clone_size: -
d_call: TRBD1
v_call: TRBV11-2
j_call: TRBJ2-7
cdr3_aa: CASSSPGTVTYEQYF
cdr3_nt: TGTGCCAGCAGCTCACCCGGGACAGTCACCTACGAGCAGTACTTC

clone_size: once
d_call: TRBD1
v_call: TRBV6-6
j_call: TRBJ2-3
cdr3_aa: CASSSQGQADTQYF
cdr3_nt: TGTGCCAGCAGTTCACAGGGGCAGGCAGATACGCAGTATTTT

clone_size: -
d_call: -
v_call: TRBV14
j_call: TRBJ1-1
cdr3_aa: CASSRLTGWGKDTEAFF
cdr3_nt: TGTGCCAGCAGCCGCTTAACAGGGTGGGGAAAGGACACTGAAGCTTTCTTT

clone_size: -
d_call: -
v_call: TRBV28
j_call: TRBJ2-7
cdr3_aa: CASTPRSVTYEQYF
cdr3_nt: TGTGCCAGCACCCCTCGCAGCGTCACCTACGAGCAGTACTTC

clone_size: -
d_call: TRBD2
v_call: TRBV7-3
j_call: TRBJ2-1
cdr3_aa: CASSLTSGSTSEQFF
cdr3_nt: TGTGCCAGCAGCTTAACTAGCGGGAGTACAAGTGAGCAGTTCTTC

clone_size: -
d_call: TRBD2
v_call: TRBV28
j_call: TRBJ2-2
cdr3_aa: CASCLGGRAGTGELFF
cdr3_nt: TGTGCCAGCTGCCTCGGCGGGAGGGCAGGCACCGGGGAGCTGTTTTTT

clone_size: -
d_call: -
v_call: TRBV5-1
j_call: TRBJ1-1
cdr3_aa: CASSLAGGIGTEAFF
cdr3_nt: TGCGCCAGCAGCTTGGCGGGCGGGATTGGGACTGAAGCTTTCTTT

clone_size: -
d_call: -
v_call: TRBV5-4
j_call: TRBJ1-2
cdr3_aa: CASSFAYSGYTF
cdr3_nt: TGTGCCAGCAGCTTTGCATATTCCGGGTACACCTTC

clone_size: -
d_call: TRBD1
v_call: TRBV5-1
j_call: TRBJ1-4
cdr3_aa: CASSLGQGIEKLFF
cdr3_nt: TGCGCCAGCAGCTTGGGACAGGGGATTGAAAAACTGTTTTTT

clone_size: -
d_call: -
v_call: TRBV28
j_call: TRBJ1-2
cdr3_aa: CASSSPGQGWFYAYTF
cdr3_nt: TGTGCCAGCAGTTCACCAGGCCAGGGGTGGTTTTATGCCTACACCTTC

clone_size: -
d_call: TRBD2
v_call: TRBV27
j_call: TRBJ2-1
cdr3_aa: CASSLSSGSREQFF
cdr3_nt: TGTGCCAGCAGTTTATCTAGCGGGAGCCGTGAGCAGTTCTTC